The 27 T cell receptor beta chains reported below all come from one sample, sequenced in a study of T cell responses to AZD1222 COVID-19 vaccine. Only in-frame clones appear in the TCRdb table, and some are missing; sequencing was by immunoSEQ multiplex PCR. In the table there are 150,000 to 190,000 clones, over 70% of which are singletons. The sequenced sample was peripheral blood, obtained 28 days after the second AZD1222 dose. These receptors were taken from an adult who received the AZD1222 COVID-19 vaccine.

The chain has TRBV30 and TRBJ1-6; D is ambiguous. The CDR3 spans 13 residues. From germline, CDR1 is GTSNPN and CDR2 SVGIG (reference sequence). Trimming left V 5 bases short and J 3 bases short, with 8 bases between. CDR3: CAWSGNYNSPLHF. The CDR3, as DNA: TGTGCCTGGTCCGGGAACTATAATTCACCCCTCCACTTT.

The rearrangement joins TRBV28 to TRBJ1-2, with D tentatively TRBD1 (5 bases). With 7 bases removed from V and 4 bases from J, the gap between germline ends came to 16 bases. The CDR3 is 14 residues long. CDR1 MDHEN and CDR2 SYDVKM come from the germline V gene. The CDR3 region has the DNA TGTGCCAGCACCATCGTGGGGGGGGGCTATGGCTACACCTTC. Translation: CASTIVGGGYGYTF.

The chain has TRBV5-1 and TRBJ2-7; D uncertain. Between the trimmed V and J ends, which lost 6 bases and 0 bases, there was a span of 13 bases. CDR3 length: 14 amino acids. Germline loops: CDR1 SGHRS, CDR2 YFSETQ. The CDR3 DNA reads TGCGCCAGCAAAGTGACACCGTCCTCCTACGAGCAGTACTTC. Translated: CASKVTPSSYEQYF.

V gene TRBV6-6 combines with J gene TRBJ2-3, with a tentative D call TRBD2 (6 bases). Trimming removed 10 bases at V and 3 bases at J, with 17 bases between. Looked up from germline, CDR1 is MNHNY and CDR2 is SVGAGI (reference sequence). The CDR3 loop spans 14 amino acids. The CDR3 DNA reads as TGTGCCACGGGAGCCAGGGTTCGGACAGATACGCAGTATTTT. It is translated as CATGARVRTDTQYF.

V usage is TRBV7-9 and J usage is TRBJ2-7; perhaps TRBD1 as D (6 bases). CDR1 is SEHNR, CDR2 FQNEAQ, per germline (reference sequence). The V gene lost 0 bases and the J gene lost 5 bases, with 14 bases spanning the gap. The CDR3 loop spans 15 amino acids. CDR3 loop: CASSLAGAGYDEQYF. The CDR3 DNA follows: TGTGCCAGCAGCTTAGCGGGGGCAGGGTACGACGAGCAGTACTTC.

V is TRBV7-9 and J is TRBJ1-4; D is undetermined. Germline values: CDR1 SEHNR, CDR2 FQNEAQ (reference sequence). This CDR3 contains 13 residues. V was clipped by 1 base and J by 5 bases, with 5 bases between them. CDR3 DNA: TGTGCCAGCAGCTTAGACAGAAATGAAAAACTGTTTTTT. Translated, it gives CASSLDRNEKLFF.

This chain connects TRBV28 to TRBJ1-3, with D possibly TRBD1 on 6 matching bases. This CDR3 has 19 amino acids. V gave up 6 bases and J gave up 3 bases, with 27 bases separating them. The germline gives CDR1 MDHEN, CDR2 SYDVKM. CDR3 sequence: CASSLATGISPVFGNTIYF. DNA for the CDR3: TGTGCCAGCAGCCTTGCCACAGGGATCAGCCCCGTCTTTGGAAACACCATATATTTT.

The rearrangement uses TRBV2 and TRBJ2-1; TRBD1 aligns across 7 bases. Trimming removed 5 bases from V and 3 bases from J; junction bases left unmatched: 7. Looked up from germline, CDR1 is SNHLY and CDR2 is FYNNEI. CDR3 length: 15 residues. CDR3 in amino acids: CASSIRGLVYNEQFF. The CDR3 DNA follows: TGTGCCAGCAGTATTAGGGGGCTTGTCTACAATGAGCAGTTCTTC.

V and J are TRBV5-1 and TRBJ1-2; 7 bases fit TRBD1. Trimming at V came to 4 bases and at J to 4 bases, leaving 7 bases not matched to a gene. The CDR3 is 14 residues long. Per germline, CDR1 SGHRS and CDR2 YFSETQ. The CDR3 protein is CASSTRTGLYGYTF. As DNA, the CDR3 is TGCGCCAGCAGCACGAGGACAGGCCTCTATGGCTACACCTTC.

The V gene is TRBV6-2 or TRBV6-3, the J gene TRBJ1-1, with 8 bases matching TRBD1. The length of the CDR3 is 13 residues. The germline gives CDR1 MNHEY, CDR2 SVGEGT. The V segment lost 4 bases and the J segment 12 bases; nucleotides outside the gene matches: 10. In nucleotides, the CDR3 is TGTGCCAGCAGTTCCCAGGGGGCTCGGAATACTTTCTTT. Amino acids: CASSSQGARNTFF.

The gene calls are TRBV28 and TRBJ2-7; D is possibly TRBD1 or TRBD2 (5 bases each). The CDR3 consists of 14 residues. The germline V gene encodes CDR1 MDHEN and CDR2 SYDVKM. Trimming left V 6 bases short and J 0 bases short, with 12 bases between. The CDR3 sequence is CASSLGPSSYEQYF. The CDR3 nucleotides read TGTGCCAGCAGCCTGGGACCCTCCTCCTACGAGCAGTACTTC.

The genes are TRBV7-2 and TRBJ1-1, with D hard to call. CDR3 length: 12 amino acids. Germline CDR1 is SGHTA and CDR2 is FQGNSA. Trimming removed 4 bases at V and 10 bases at J, with 13 bases between. The CDR3 region is CASSSQVEGAFF. The CDR3 DNA reads as TGTGCCAGCAGCTCACAAGTTGAAGGAGCTTTCTTT.

The V gene is TRBV5-4, the J gene TRBJ2-3, with 10 bases identical to TRBD2. CDR3 size: 15 residues. CDR1 SGHNT and CDR2 YYREEE come from the germline V gene (reference sequence). J lost 4 bases, V lost 3 bases, and 5 bases had no gene match. The CDR3 DNA sequence: TGTGCCAGCAGCTCACCTAGCGGGAGCTCAGATACGCAGTATTTT. This translates into CASSSPSGSSDTQYF.

The V gene is TRBV10-3, the J gene TRBJ2-3; 9 nucleotides align to TRBD2. The CDR3 length is 18 residues. V lost 0 bases, J lost 1 base, and 8 bases stayed unmatched. CDR1 ENHRY and CDR2 SYGVKD come from the germline V gene. CDR3 loop: CAISESRLIAGGTDTQYF. The CDR3 DNA reads TGTGCCATCAGTGAGTCCCGTTTGATAGCGGGAGGCACAGATACGCAGTATTTT.

The chain employs TRBV2 and TRBJ2-1; a possible D gene is TRBD1 (6 bases). CDR1 and CDR2 (germline): SNHLY, FYNNEI. There are 13 residues in the CDR3. Trimming stripped 7 bases from V and 6 bases from J, with 13 bases between. DNA of the CDR3: TGTGCCAGCATGCGGACAGCCGCCAATGAGCAGTTCTTC. Translated, it gives CASMRTAANEQFF.

This chain links TRBV24-1 with TRBJ1-5, with TRBD1 identical over 10 bases. CDR1 is KGHDR and CDR2 is SFDVKD in the germline V gene. V lost 9 bases, J lost 0 bases, and 4 bases stayed unmatched. The length of the CDR3 is 15 residues. The CDR3 DNA is TGTGCCACCGCAGGGACAGGGGTTAGCAATCAGCCCCAGCATTTT. It yields the protein CATAGTGVSNQPQHF.

This clone was counted a single time. The chain couples TRBV29-1 to TRBJ2-3; D gene ambiguous. This CDR3 is built from 13 residues. The V end lost 7 bases, the J end lost 4 bases, and 15 bases lay between the germline ends. Germline values: CDR1 SQVTM, CDR2 ANQGSEA. This chain's CDR3 is CSGARGPSDTQYF. CDR3 DNA: TGCAGCGGTGCCCGAGGACCCTCAGATACGCAGTATTTT.

This clone was recorded only once. The rearrangement links TRBV18 to TRBJ1-3, with D unclear. Looked up from germline, CDR1 is KGHSH and CDR2 is LQKENI. V was cut by 2 bases and J by 1 base, with 15 bases left in between. The CDR3 is 17 residues long. The CDR3 reads CASSPRPGQASGNTIYF. CDR3 coding DNA: TGTGCCAGCTCACCAAGGCCAGGTCAAGCTTCTGGAAACACCATATATTTT.

This clone has a handful of counts. V gene TRBV28 combines with J gene TRBJ1-5; D not resolved. The CDR3 covers 18 residues. V lost 1 base, J lost 0 bases, and 16 bases lay in between. CDR1 is MDHEN, CDR2 SYDVKM, per germline. CDR3 nucleotide sequence: TGTGCCAGCAGTTTATTCGGGGTGGGCGTCAATAGCAATCAGCCCCAGCATTTT. Translation: CASSLFGVGVNSNQPQHF.

This chain joins TRBV7-2 and TRBJ1-1; D unclear. Germline V CDR1 and CDR2: SGHTA, FQGNSA. This CDR3 comprises 11 residues. Trimming left V 5 bases short and J 7 bases short, with 8 bases between. CDR3 nucleotides: TGTGCCAGCAGCCACACCAATGAAGCTTTCTTT. Amino acids: CASSHTNEAFF. Filled out from reference TRBV7-2 and TRBJ1-1, the complete variable domain reads GAGVSQSPSNKVTEKGKDVELRCDPISGHTALYWYRQSLGQGLEFLIYFQGNSAPDKSGLPSDRFSAERTGGSVSTLTIQRTQQEDSAVYLCASSHTNEAFFGQGTRLTVV.

This clone was seen only a few times. The chain recombines TRBV14 with TRBJ2-7; D is unclear. V lost 5 bases to trimming and J lost 2 bases, with 16 bases between them. The CDR3 sequence is 15 residues long. Looked up from germline, CDR1 is SGHDN and CDR2 is FVKESK. The CDR3 sequence is CASSSLVTRAYEQYF. For the CDR3, the DNA is TGTGCCAGCAGCTCGCTCGTCACGCGCGCCTACGAGCAGTACTTC.

The chain links TRBV5-1 to TRBJ2-7, with D perhaps being TRBD1 or TRBD2 (5 bases each). The CDR3 length is 14 residues. V lost 4 bases to trimming and J lost 6 bases, with 17 bases between them. CDR1 and CDR2 (germline): SGHRS, YFSETQ. Here the CDR3 reads CASSPTGTPGEQYF. CDR3 nucleotide sequence: TGCGCCAGCAGCCCAACCGGGACCCCGGGCGAGCAGTACTTC.

This chain links TRBV3-1 (or the pseudogene TRBV3-2) with TRBJ2-7; 9 nucleotides align to TRBD1. Germline lookup yields CDR1 LGHDT and CDR2 YNNKEL (reference sequence). V was pared by 0 bases and J by 9 bases, with 9 bases of the junction left unmatched. The CDR3 length is 15 residues. The CDR3 spells CASSQEGQGLSRQYF. The CDR3 bases are TGTGCCAGCAGCCAAGAGGGACAGGGCTTGAGCAGGCAGTACTTC.

This clone was detected a few times. J is TRBJ2-1 and V is TRBV6-1; a possible D gene is TRBD2 (5 bases). The CDR3 consists of 15 residues. CDR1 and CDR2 from the germline V gene are MNHNS and SASEGT. Trimming cost V 1 base and J 2 bases, with 9 bases left between them. The CDR3 DNA reads TGTGCCAGCAGTGAAGGGGGTAGCGCCTACAATGAGCAGTTCTTC. Its protein is CASSEGGSAYNEQFF.

CDR3 sequence reads: CASSSTFSRSSYNEQFF. DNA of the CDR3: TGTGCCAGCAGCTCTACCTTTAGCAGATCATCCTACAATGAGCAGTTCTTC. The V gene is TRBV7-3, the J gene TRBJ2-1; D uncertain. CDR3 length: 17 amino acids. The germline V and J ends were trimmed by 4 bases and 1 base, with 17 bases remaining between them. The V gene's germline CDR1 is SGHTA and CDR2 FQGTGA. Filled out from reference TRBV7-3 and TRBJ2-1, the complete variable domain reads GAGVSQTPSNKVTEKGKYVELRCDPISGHTALYWYRQSLGQGPEFLIYFQGTGAADDSGLPNDRFFAVRPEGSVSTLKIQRTERGDSAVYLCASSSTFSRSSYNEQFFGPGTRLTVL.

V usage is TRBV28 and J usage is TRBJ2-7; possible D gene TRBD2, 5 bases. Looked up from germline, CDR1 is MDHEN and CDR2 is SYDVKM. The CDR3 consists of 14 residues. Trimming removed 10 bases at V and 0 bases at J, with 16 bases between. CDR3 nucleotide sequence: TGTGCCATAAAACCGGGAATCGGCTCCTACGAGCAGTACTTC. Its protein product is CAIKPGIGSYEQYF. Based on the CDR3 plus reference TRBV28 and TRBJ2-7, the full variable domain is DVKVTQSSRYLVKRTGEKVFLECVQDMDHENMFWYRQDPGLGLRLIYFSYDVKMKEKGDIPEGYSVSREKKERFSLILESASTNQTSMYLCAIKPGIGSYEQYFGPGTRLTVT.

The rearrangement uses TRBV3-1 (or the pseudogene TRBV3-2) and TRBJ2-1; D gene uncertain. Trimming stripped 0 bases from V and 10 bases from J, with 7 bases between. The V gene's germline CDR1 is LGHDT and CDR2 YNNKEL (reference sequence). This CDR3 comprises 12 residues. In DNA form, the CDR3 reads TGTGCCAGCAGCCAAGACCGCACAGAGCAGTTCTTC. This encodes CASSQDRTEQFF.